The present T cell receptor beta chain was sequenced within a study of T cell responses to AZD1222 COVID-19 vaccine. As to this clone: Its antigen is still unknown.

TCRdb keeps only in-frame clones here, not all; method: immunoSEQ multiplex PCR. Among over 150,000 clones, about nine tenths were seen once, and the ten largest hold less than 6.5%. Study-level findings and limits: Elevations in Spike-specific TCR breadth and depth followed administration of two AZD1222 doses.

This CDR3 contains 14 residues. CDR1 and CDR2 from the germline V gene are MNHEY and SVGEGT. Trimming removed 7 bases from V and 5 bases from J, with 17 bases in between. The clonotype was recovered from an adult in good health. The V and J genes are TRBV6-2 or TRBV6-3 and TRBJ1-1; D remains unclear. The material was peripheral blood, obtained on day 0 of AZD1222 vaccination. CDR3 nucleotide sequence: TGTGCCAGCACCCCAGGAGGGAAAGGAACTGAAGCTTTCTTT. Translated: CASTPGGKGTEAFF.